These T cell receptor beta chains were read from a single sample in a study of blood T cell repertoires in COVID-19. TCRdb keeps only in-frame clones here, not all; method: immunoSEQ multiplex PCR. The repertoire holds 310,000 or so clones, with 80% to 90% as singletons. Sequenced material: PBMCs or T cells enriched from blood (not recorded which). These receptors were obtained from a woman aged 18-35 years who had recovered from COVID-19. Each CDR3 is given with its conserved first and last residue. A D gene is named only where the DNA matches it firmly.

j_call	v_call	cdr3_length	d_call	cdr3_nt	cdr3_aa
TRBJ2-7	TRBV3-1/TRBV3-2	14	-	TGTGCCAGCAGCCCCTCGAACGCGGGCTACGAGCAGTACTTC	CASSPSNAGYEQYF
TRBJ2-5	TRBV5-1	14	-	TGCGCCAGCAGCTTGTCGGGCAGGGCGGAGACCCAGTACTTC	CASSLSGRAETQYF
TRBJ1-6	TRBV5-4	16	-	TGTGCCAGCAGCTTGGACACAGGGTCTCGTAATTCACCCCTCCACTTT	CASSLDTGSRNSPLHF
TRBJ2-7	TRBV4-1	16	-	TGCGCCAGCAGCCAAGCTGAGAGCGAATACCCGTACGAGCAGTACTTC	CASSQAESEYPYEQYF
TRBJ1-2	TRBV5-8	15	TRBD1	TGTGCCAGCAGCTCTGGAACGACAGGGAAGACTGGCTACACCTTC	CASSSGTTGKTGYTF
TRBJ1-1	TRBV28	11	-	TGTGCCAGCGGGCTGACCCATGAAGCTTTCTTT	CASGLTHEAFF
TRBJ1-5	TRBV7-2	15	-	TGTGCCAGCAGCTTAGACGGACAGCCCAATCAGCCCCAGCATTTT	CASSLDGQPNQPQHF
TRBJ1-4	TRBV4-1	16	-	TGCGCCAGCAGCCGTACAGGGATTGCAACTAATGAAAAACTGTTTTTT	CASSRTGIATNEKLFF
TRBJ2-1	TRBV5-1	16	TRBD2	TGCGCCAGCAGACCCTCGGGGGGGGCGGGATACAATGAGCAGTTCTTC	CASRPSGGAGYNEQFF
TRBJ1-2	TRBV5-1	14	-	TGCGCCAGCAGCTTGGACAGGTTTCAGAAAGGCTACACCTTC	CASSLDRFQKGYTF
TRBJ2-3	TRBV6-4	13	-	TGTGCCAGCAGTGATAAGGGGGAAGATACGCAGTATTTT	CASSDKGEDTQYF